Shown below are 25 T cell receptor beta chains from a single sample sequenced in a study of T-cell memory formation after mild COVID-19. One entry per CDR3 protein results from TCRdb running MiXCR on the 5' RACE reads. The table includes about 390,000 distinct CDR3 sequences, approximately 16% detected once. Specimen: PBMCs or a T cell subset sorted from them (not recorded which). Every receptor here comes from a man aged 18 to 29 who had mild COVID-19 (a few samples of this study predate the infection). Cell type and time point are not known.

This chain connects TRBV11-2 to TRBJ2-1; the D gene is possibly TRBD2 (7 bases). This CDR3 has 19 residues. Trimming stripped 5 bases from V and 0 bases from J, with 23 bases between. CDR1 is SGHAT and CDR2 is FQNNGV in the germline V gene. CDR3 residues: CASSRWGGLQGGSYNEQFF. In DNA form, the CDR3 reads TGTGCCAGCAGCAGATGGGGGGGGCTACAGGGTGGCTCCTACAATGAGCAGTTCTTC. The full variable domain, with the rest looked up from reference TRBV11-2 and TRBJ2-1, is EAGVAQSPRYKIIEKRQSVAFWCNPISGHATLYWYQQILGQGPKLLIQFQNNGVVDDSQLPKDRFSAERLKGVDSTLKIQPAKLEDSAVYLCASSRWGGLQGGSYNEQFFGPGTRLTVL.

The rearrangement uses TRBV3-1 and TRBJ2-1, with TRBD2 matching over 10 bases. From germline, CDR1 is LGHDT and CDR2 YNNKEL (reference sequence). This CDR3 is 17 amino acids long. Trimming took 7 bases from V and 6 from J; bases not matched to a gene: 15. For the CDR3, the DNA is TGTGCCAGCACCAGAACAGGAGCGGGGGGGCATAGCAATGAGCAGTTCTTC. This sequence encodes CASTRTGAGGHSNEQFF.

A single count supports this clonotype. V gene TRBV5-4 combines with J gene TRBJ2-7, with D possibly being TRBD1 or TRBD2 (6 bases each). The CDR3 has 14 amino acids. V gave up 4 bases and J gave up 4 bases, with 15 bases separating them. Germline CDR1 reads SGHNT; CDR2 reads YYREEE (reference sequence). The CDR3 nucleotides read TGTGCCAGCAGCGCGGGGCAGGGGAGGTACGAGCAGTACGTC. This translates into CASSAGQGRYEQYV.

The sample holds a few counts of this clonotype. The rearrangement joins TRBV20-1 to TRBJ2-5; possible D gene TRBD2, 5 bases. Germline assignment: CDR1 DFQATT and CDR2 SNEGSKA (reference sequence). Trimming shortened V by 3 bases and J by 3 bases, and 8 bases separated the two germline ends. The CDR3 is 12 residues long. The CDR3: CSASTGKETQYF. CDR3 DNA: TGCAGTGCTAGTACGGGGAAAGAGACCCAGTACTTC.

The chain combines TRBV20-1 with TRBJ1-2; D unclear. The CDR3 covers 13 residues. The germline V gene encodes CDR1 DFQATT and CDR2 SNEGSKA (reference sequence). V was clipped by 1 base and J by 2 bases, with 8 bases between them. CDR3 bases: TGCAGTGCTAGAGCTGGGAACAACTATGGCTACACCTTC. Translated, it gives CSARAGNNYGYTF.

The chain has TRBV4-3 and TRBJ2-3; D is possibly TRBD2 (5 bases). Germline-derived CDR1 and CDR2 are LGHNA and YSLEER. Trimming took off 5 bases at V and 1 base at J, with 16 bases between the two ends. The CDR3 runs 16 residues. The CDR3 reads CASSWWVAGGTDTQYF. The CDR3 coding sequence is TGCGCCAGCAGCTGGTGGGTGGCGGGCGGCACAGATACGCAGTATTTT.

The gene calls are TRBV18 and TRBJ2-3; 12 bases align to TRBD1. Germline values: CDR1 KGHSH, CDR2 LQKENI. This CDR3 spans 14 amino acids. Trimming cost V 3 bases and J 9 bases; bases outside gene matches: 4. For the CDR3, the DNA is TGTGCCAGCTCACCGGCGGGACAGGGGGCGACGCAGTATTTT. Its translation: CASSPAGQGATQYF.

The chain's CDR3 is CSEGASGLTTDTQYF. CDR3 coding DNA: TGCAGTGAGGGGGCTAGCGGGTTGACTACAGATACGCAGTATTTT. J is TRBJ2-3 and V is TRBV20-1, with D possibly being TRBD2 (8 bases). Germline-derived CDR1 and CDR2 are DFQATT and SNEGSKA (reference sequence). The CDR3 covers 15 residues. V gave up 7 bases and J gave up 3 bases, with 20 bases separating them.

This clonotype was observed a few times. Here the CDR3 reads CASSDLGGAKPQHF. The DNA of the CDR3 is TGTGCCAGCAGCGACCTAGGAGGGGCGAAGCCCCAGCATTTT. The V call is TRBV12-3 or TRBV12-4, the J call TRBJ1-5; D may be TRBD1 (5 bases). V was pared by 6 bases and J by 8 bases, with 17 bases between. CDR3 length: 14 amino acids.

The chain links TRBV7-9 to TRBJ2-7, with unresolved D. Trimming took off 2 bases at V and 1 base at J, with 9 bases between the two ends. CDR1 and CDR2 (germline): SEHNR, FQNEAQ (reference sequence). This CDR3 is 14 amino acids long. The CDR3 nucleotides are TGTGCCAGCAGCTTACACGCGGATTCCTACGAGCAGTACTTC. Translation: CASSLHADSYEQYF.

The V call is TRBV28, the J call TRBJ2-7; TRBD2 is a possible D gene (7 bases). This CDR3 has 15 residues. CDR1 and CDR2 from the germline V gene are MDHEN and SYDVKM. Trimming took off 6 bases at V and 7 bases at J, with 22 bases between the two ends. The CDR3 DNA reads TGTGCCAGCAGCCTTGGGGGGGCACCTCTAAGGGAGCAGTACGTC. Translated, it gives CASSLGGAPLREQYV.

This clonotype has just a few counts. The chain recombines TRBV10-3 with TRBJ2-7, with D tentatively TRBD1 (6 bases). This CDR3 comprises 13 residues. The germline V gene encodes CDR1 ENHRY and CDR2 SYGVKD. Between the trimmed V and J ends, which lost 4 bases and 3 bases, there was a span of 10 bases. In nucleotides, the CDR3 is TGTGCCATCAGTGCGGACAGCCTCTACGAGCAGTACTTC. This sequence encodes CAISADSLYEQYF.

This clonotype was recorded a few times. CDR3 region: CSGAIQAGNTIYF. DNA for the CDR3: TGCAGTGGGGCCATCCAGGCTGGAAACACCATATATTTT. The gene calls are TRBV20-1 and TRBJ1-3; D is unresolved. Germline V lookup: CDR1 DFQATT, CDR2 SNEGSKA (reference sequence). The CDR3 has 13 residues. Trimming left V 7 bases short and J 2 bases short, with 12 bases between.

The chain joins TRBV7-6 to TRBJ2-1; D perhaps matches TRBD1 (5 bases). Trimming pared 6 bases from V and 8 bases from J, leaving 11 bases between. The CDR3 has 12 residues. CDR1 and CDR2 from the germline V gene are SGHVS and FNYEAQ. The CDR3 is CASRSGWHEQFF. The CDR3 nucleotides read TGTGCCAGCAGATCAGGGTGGCATGAGCAGTTCTTC.

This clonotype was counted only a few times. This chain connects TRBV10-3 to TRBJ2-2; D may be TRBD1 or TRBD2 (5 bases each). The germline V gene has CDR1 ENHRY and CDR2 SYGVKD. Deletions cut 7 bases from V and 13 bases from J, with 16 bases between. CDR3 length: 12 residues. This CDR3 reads CAITPGPGGLFF. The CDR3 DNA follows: TGTGCCATCACCCCGGGACCCGGCGGGCTGTTTTTT.

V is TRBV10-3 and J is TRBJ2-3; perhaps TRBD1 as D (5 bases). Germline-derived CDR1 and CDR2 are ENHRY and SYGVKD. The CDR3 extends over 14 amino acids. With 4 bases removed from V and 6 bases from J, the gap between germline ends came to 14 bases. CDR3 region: CAISAEGARDTQYF. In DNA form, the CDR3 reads TGTGCCATCAGTGCTGAAGGGGCCCGCGATACGCAGTATTTT.

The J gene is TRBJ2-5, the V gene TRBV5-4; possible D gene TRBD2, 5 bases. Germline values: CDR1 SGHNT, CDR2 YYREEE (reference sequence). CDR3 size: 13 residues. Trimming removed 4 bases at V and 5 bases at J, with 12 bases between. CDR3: CASSPSRVETQYF. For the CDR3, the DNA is TGTGCCAGCAGCCCGTCGAGGGTTGAGACCCAGTACTTC.

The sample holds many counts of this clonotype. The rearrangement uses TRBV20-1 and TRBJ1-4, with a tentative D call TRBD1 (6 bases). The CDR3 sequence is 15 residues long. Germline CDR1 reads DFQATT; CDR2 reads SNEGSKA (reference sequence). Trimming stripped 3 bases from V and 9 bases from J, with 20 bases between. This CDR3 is CSASSEGGRQKKLFF. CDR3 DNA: TGCAGTGCTAGTTCCGAAGGGGGAAGACAAAAAAAACTGTTTTTT.

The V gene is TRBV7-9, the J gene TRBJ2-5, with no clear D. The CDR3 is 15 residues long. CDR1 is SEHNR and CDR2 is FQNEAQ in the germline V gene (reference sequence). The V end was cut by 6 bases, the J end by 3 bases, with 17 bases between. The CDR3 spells CASRPAWFEEETQYF. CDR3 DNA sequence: TGTGCCAGCAGGCCCGCGTGGTTTGAAGAAGAGACCCAGTACTTC. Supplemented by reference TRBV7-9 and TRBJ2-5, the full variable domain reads DTGVSQNPRHKITKRGQNVTFRCDPISEHNRLYWYRQTLGQGPEFLTYFQNEAQLEKSRLLSDRFSAERPKGSFSTLEIQRTEQGDSAMYLCASRPAWFEEETQYFGPGTRLLVL.

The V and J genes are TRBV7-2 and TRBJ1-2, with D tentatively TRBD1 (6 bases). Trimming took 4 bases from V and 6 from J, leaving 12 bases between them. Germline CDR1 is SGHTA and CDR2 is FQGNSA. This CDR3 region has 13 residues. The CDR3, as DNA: TGTGCCAGCAGCTCAAATAGGGGGGATGGCTACACCTTC. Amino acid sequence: CASSSNRGDGYTF.

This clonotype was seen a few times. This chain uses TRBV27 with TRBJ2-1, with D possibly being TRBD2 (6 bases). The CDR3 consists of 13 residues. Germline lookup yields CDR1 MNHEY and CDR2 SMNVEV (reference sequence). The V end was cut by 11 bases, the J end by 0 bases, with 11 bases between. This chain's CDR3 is CAAAGSSYNEQFF. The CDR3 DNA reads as TGTGCCGCCGCGGGGAGCTCCTACAATGAGCAGTTCTTC.

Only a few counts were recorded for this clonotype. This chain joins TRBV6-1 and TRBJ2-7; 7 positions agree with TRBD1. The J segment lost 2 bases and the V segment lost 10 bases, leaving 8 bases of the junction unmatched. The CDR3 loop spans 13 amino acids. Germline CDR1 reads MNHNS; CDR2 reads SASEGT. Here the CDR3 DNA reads TGTGCCATCCACCGGGACAGCCCCTACGAGCAGTACTTC. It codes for CAIHRDSPYEQYF.

This CDR3 reads CASWNGGENTEAFF. The CDR3 coding sequence is TGCGCCAGCTGGAATGGAGGGGAGAACACTGAAGCTTTCTTT. The chain joins TRBV4-1 to TRBJ1-1, with D possibly TRBD1 on 5 matching bases. V dropped 8 bases and J dropped 1 base, with 14 bases sitting between them. The CDR3 length is 14 residues. The germline gives CDR1 MGHRA, CDR2 YSYEKL.

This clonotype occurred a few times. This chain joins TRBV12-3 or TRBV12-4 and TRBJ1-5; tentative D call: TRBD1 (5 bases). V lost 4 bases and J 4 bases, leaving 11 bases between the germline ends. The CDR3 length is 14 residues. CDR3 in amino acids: CASSSPGLNQPQHF. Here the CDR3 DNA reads TGTGCCAGCAGTTCCCCAGGGCTAAATCAGCCCCAGCATTTT.

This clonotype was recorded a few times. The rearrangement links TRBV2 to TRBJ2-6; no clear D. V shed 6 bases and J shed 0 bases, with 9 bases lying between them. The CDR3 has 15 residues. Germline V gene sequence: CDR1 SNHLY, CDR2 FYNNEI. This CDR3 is CASRGFPSGANVLTF. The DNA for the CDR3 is TGTGCCAGCAGGGGGTTCCCCTCTGGGGCCAACGTCCTGACTTTC.